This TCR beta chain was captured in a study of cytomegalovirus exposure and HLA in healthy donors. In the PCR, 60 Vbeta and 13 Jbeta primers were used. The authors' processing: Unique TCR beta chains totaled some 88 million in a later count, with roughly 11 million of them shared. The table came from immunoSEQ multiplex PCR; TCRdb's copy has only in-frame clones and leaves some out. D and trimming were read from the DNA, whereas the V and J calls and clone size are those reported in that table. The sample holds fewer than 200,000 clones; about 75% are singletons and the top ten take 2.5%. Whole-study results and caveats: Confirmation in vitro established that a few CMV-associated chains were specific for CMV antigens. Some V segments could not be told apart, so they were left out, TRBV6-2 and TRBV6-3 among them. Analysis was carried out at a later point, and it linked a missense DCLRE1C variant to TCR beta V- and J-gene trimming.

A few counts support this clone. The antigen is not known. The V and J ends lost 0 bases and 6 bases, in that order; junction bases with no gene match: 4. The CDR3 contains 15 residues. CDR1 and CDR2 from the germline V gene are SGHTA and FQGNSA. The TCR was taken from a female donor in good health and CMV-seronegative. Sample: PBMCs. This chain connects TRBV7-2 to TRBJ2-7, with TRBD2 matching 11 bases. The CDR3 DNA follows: TGTGCCAGCAGCTTAGCAACTAGCGGGAGTGGCGAGCAGTACTTC. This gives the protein CASSLATSGSGEQYF.